A single sample is the source of the 3 T cell receptor beta chains below, sequenced in a study of T-cell reconstitution after alpha-beta-depleted transplantation in children. Unique molecular identifiers tagged the TCRbeta library. MiXCR, run by TCRdb on the PCR reads, gives a single entry per CDR3 protein. Here the sample spans 200,000 to 250,000 distinct CDR3 sequences, 8.5% to 10% being singletons. The source was PBMCs from the stem cell graft donor, collected from the stem cell graft. These receptors all stem from a human donor who donated a stem cell graft to a child with acute lymphoblastic leukemia.

This clonotype was seen a few times. The rearrangement joins TRBV20-1 to TRBJ2-1; the match to TRBD2 covers 9 bases. The germline gives CDR1 DFQATT, CDR2 SNEGSKA (reference sequence). CDR3 length: 12 amino acids. V trimming: 7 bases; J trimming: 5 bases; junction bases outside the gene matches: 3. Here the CDR3 reads CSVRGGNNEQFF. In DNA form, the CDR3 reads TGCAGTGTGCGGGGGGGGAACAATGAGCAGTTCTTC.

This clonotype has more than one count but fewer than ten. The chain joins TRBV5-1 to TRBJ2-5; 8 bases align to TRBD2. Germline lookup yields CDR1 SGHRS and CDR2 YFSETQ. The CDR3 is made up of 15 amino acids. V gave up 4 bases and J gave up 3 bases; unmatched junction bases: 8. The DNA of the CDR3 is TGCGCCAGCAGCGGAGGAGGGACTAGTAAAGAGACCCAGTACTTC. Translation gives CASSGGGTSKETQYF.

This chain's CDR3 is CASSWGAGVTEAFF. The CDR3 DNA sequence: TGTGCCAGCAGCTGGGGGGCGGGGGTCACTGAAGCTTTCTTT. The V gene is TRBV7-9, the J gene TRBJ1-1, with a tentative D call TRBD1 (6 bases). Trimming removed 4 bases from V and 4 bases from J, with 13 bases in between. Looked up from germline, CDR1 is SEHNR and CDR2 is FQNEAQ (reference sequence). The CDR3 totals 14 residues.